Shown below are 10 T cell receptor beta chains from a single sample sequenced in a study of blood T cell repertoires in COVID-19. Libraries were prepared by immunoSEQ multiplex PCR; TCRdb keeps only in-frame clonotypes and omits some of them. The table records more than 75,000 clones, 85% of them present only once. Input material: peripheral blood. The receptors stem from an older woman with acute or convalescent COVID-19.

The chain combines TRBV5-6 with TRBJ1-1; D is unresolved. CDR1 and CDR2 from the germline V gene are SGHDT and YYEEEE. V was shortened by 7 bases and J by 1 base, with 8 bases between the two germline ends. This CDR3 spans 12 amino acids. The CDR3 bases are TGTGCCAGCCAGGAACAGAACACTGAAGCTTTCTTT. Protein: CASQEQNTEAFF. Complete variable domain (other parts from reference TRBV5-6 and TRBJ1-1): DAGVTQSPTHLIKTRGQQVTLRCSPKSGHDTVSWYQQALGQGPQFIFQYYEEEERQRGNFPDRFSGHQFPNYSSELNVNALLLGDSALYLCASQEQNTEAFFGQGTRLTVV.

V gene TRBV28 combines with J gene TRBJ2-1, with 9 positions matching TRBD1. After removal of 5 bases from V and 9 bases from J, the junction contained 11 bases not matched to a gene. This CDR3 region has 15 residues. Germline V lookup: CDR1 MDHEN, CDR2 SYDVKM. The chain's CDR3 is CASSPAGTGSAEQFF. The CDR3 DNA reads TGTGCCAGCAGTCCTGCCGGGACAGGGTCTGCTGAGCAGTTCTTC.

V is TRBV30 and J is TRBJ1-3; 7 bases match TRBD1. The CDR3 is 14 residues long. From germline, CDR1 is GTSNPN and CDR2 SVGIG (reference sequence). With 0 bases clipped from V and 4 bases from J, the junction kept 3 bases outside the gene matches. CDR3 amino acids: CAWSVLDRGNTIYF. Here the CDR3 DNA reads TGTGCCTGGAGTGTATTGGACAGGGGAAACACCATATATTTT. Full variable domain (rest looked up from reference TRBV30 and TRBJ1-3): SQTIHQWPATLVQPVGSPLSLECTVEGTSNPNLYWYRQAAGRGLQLLFYSVGIGQISSEVPQNLSASRPQDRQFILSSKKLLLSDSGFYLCAWSVLDRGNTIYFGEGSWLTVV.

This clone was seen only a few times. This chain connects TRBV28 to TRBJ1-3; weak D call: TRBD1 (5 bases). Trimming pared 4 bases from V and 1 base from J, leaving 14 bases between. The CDR3 loop spans 16 amino acids. Germline values: CDR1 MDHEN, CDR2 SYDVKM. The CDR3: CASSSGDRHSGNTIYF. DNA for the CDR3: TGTGCCAGCAGTTCGGGGGACCGACATTCTGGAAACACCATATATTTT.

The V call is TRBV25-1, the J call TRBJ2-5, with D perhaps matching TRBD2 (6 bases). The CDR3 contains 15 residues. Germline CDR1 is MGHDK and CDR2 is SYGVNS. Trimming cost V 3 bases and J 3 bases, with 14 bases left between them. The CDR3 nucleotides are TGTGCCAGCAGTGACTTAGGGAGGATCAAAGAGACCCAGTACTTC. This gives the protein CASSDLGRIKETQYF.

The chain carries TRBV7-2 and TRBJ2-1; TRBD2 agrees at 11 bases. Germline CDR1 and CDR2: SGHTA and FQGNSA. The CDR3 loop spans 16 amino acids. V lost 1 base to trimming and J lost 4 bases; unmatched junction nucleotides: 3. The CDR3 region is CASSLDGTSGYNEQFF. The CDR3 DNA is TGTGCCAGCAGCTTAGACGGGACTAGCGGATACAATGAGCAGTTCTTC.

The chain recombines TRBV30 with TRBJ1-2; 7 bases agree with TRBD1. The germline V gene encodes CDR1 GTSNPN and CDR2 SVGIG (reference sequence). J was trimmed by 6 bases and V by 6 bases; bases with no gene match: 4. The CDR3 loop spans 11 amino acids. The CDR3: CACTQGDGYTF. CDR3 DNA: TGTGCCTGTACGCAGGGGGATGGCTACACCTTC.

The rearrangement links TRBV6-5 to TRBJ1-4; D possibly corresponds to TRBD1 (6 bases). Germline-derived CDR1 and CDR2 are MNHEY and SVGAGI. V was clipped by 5 bases and J by 8 bases, with 18 bases between them. There are 15 residues in the CDR3. The DNA for the CDR3 is TGTGCCAGCAGTCCTAACAGGGCCCAGGGAGAAAAACTGTTTTTT. This translates into CASSPNRAQGEKLFF.

The J gene is TRBJ1-2, the V gene TRBV11-2; TRBD1 might be the D (6 bases). The germline V gene has CDR1 SGHAT and CDR2 FQNNGV. This CDR3 comprises 16 residues. The V and J ends lost 5 bases and 4 bases respectively, with 20 bases between them. The chain's CDR3 is CASSLLTGMAFYGYTF. CDR3 in DNA: TGTGCCAGCAGCCTTTTAACAGGGATGGCCTTCTATGGCTACACCTTC.

The chain employs TRBV7-8 and TRBJ1-5, with 11 bases fitting TRBD1. This CDR3 has 15 amino acids. In germline, CDR1 is SGHVS, CDR2 FQNEAQ. The V segment lost 3 bases and the J segment 5 bases; nucleotides outside the gene matches: 3. Here the CDR3 reads CASSLGQGVHQPQHF. In nucleotides, the CDR3 is TGTGCCAGCAGCTTGGGACAGGGGGTCCATCAGCCCCAGCATTTT.